The 25 T cell receptor beta chains below were found in one sample sequenced in a study of shared clonotypes between healthy human individuals. Sequencing used immunoSEQ multiplex PCR; TCRdb keeps in-frame clones, though not all of them. The sample gives about 2.1 million clones, about 94% of which show up once; around 1.7% is in the top ten. Positive CCR7 selection of CD45RO-negative cells yielded the naive CD8 cells, and terminally differentiated effector memory CD45RA+ cells were excluded. Sequenced material: naive CD8+ T cells from PBMCs. The receptors here all came from a young man in good health. Some clones in this sample may be carry-over from other donors' samples.

J is TRBJ2-7 and V is TRBV7-2, with D hard to call. Trimming took 5 bases from V and 4 from J, leaving 15 bases between them. Germline assignment: CDR1 SGHTA and CDR2 FQGNSA. The CDR3 is 14 residues long. CDR3 loop: CASSQFNVGYEQYF. CDR3 nucleotide sequence: TGTGCCAGCAGCCAATTTAATGTCGGGTACGAGCAGTACTTC.

The chain joins TRBV9 to TRBJ1-5, with TRBD1 identical over 7 bases. From germline, CDR1 is SGDLS and CDR2 YYNGEE. With 0 bases clipped from V and 3 bases from J, the junction kept 3 bases outside the gene matches. This CDR3 has 15 residues. DNA of the CDR3: TGTGCCAGCAGCGTAGATGGGACAGTCAATCAGCCCCAGCATTTT. Protein sequence: CASSVDGTVNQPQHF.

The chain combines TRBV28 with TRBJ2-3; tentative D call: TRBD1 (5 bases). Deletions cut 7 bases from V and 1 base from J, with 18 bases between. There are 16 residues in the CDR3. The V gene's germline CDR1 is MDHEN and CDR2 SYDVKM. CDR3 nucleotides: TGTGCCAGCACTCCTAGACGGACACTTGGCACAGATACGCAGTATTTT. Translating it yields CASTPRRTLGTDTQYF.

This chain links TRBV7-3 with TRBJ1-1, with 7 bases matching TRBD1. The CDR3 contains 15 residues. Germline V gene lookup returns CDR1 SGHTA and CDR2 FQGTGA. The V gene end was trimmed by 2 bases and the J gene end by 4 bases; junction bases not matched to a gene: 7. This CDR3 is CASSLLPRGGTEAFF. In DNA form, the CDR3 reads TGTGCCAGCAGCTTACTCCCCAGGGGGGGCACTGAAGCTTTCTTT.

A few counts support this clone. Other DNA sequences of this sample code for an identical CDR3. DNA for the CDR3: TGTGCCAGCAGTTACTACAGGGGCTACGAGCAGTACTTC. It yields the protein CASSYYRGYEQYF. J is TRBJ2-7 and V is TRBV6-5; 7 bases fit TRBD1. The CDR3 runs to 13 residues. V lost 1 base to trimming and J lost 3 bases; unmatched junction nucleotides: 0. CDR1 is MNHEY and CDR2 is SVGAGI in the germline V gene.

The gene calls are TRBV5-4 and TRBJ2-3; D remains ambiguous. V was trimmed by 0 bases and J by 4 bases, leaving 9 bases between them. This CDR3 is 14 amino acids long. The germline CDR1 and CDR2 sequences are SGHNT and YYREEE (reference sequence). In nucleotides, the CDR3 is TGTGCCAGCAGCTTGGTTGGGGTTCCAGATACGCAGTATTTT. Translation gives CASSLVGVPDTQYF.

The rearrangement uses TRBV6-5 and TRBJ2-1, with 8 bases fitting TRBD1. After removal of 3 bases from V and 9 bases from J, the junction contained 13 bases not matched to a gene. CDR1 is MNHEY and CDR2 is SVGAGI in the germline V gene. The CDR3 spans 16 residues. This CDR3 is CASSYRGTGGGSEQFF. The CDR3 DNA sequence: TGTGCCAGCAGTTATCGCGGGACAGGAGGGGGGAGTGAGCAGTTCTTC.

V usage is TRBV11-2 and J usage is TRBJ1-1, with 7 nucleotides matching TRBD1. After removal of 5 bases from V and 0 bases from J, the junction contained 12 bases not matched to a gene. CDR1 is SGHAT, CDR2 FQNNGV, per germline. The CDR3 is 17 amino acids. CDR3 protein: CASSPIRGNLLNTEAFF. Here the CDR3 DNA reads TGTGCCAGCAGCCCGATCAGGGGGAATCTCCTGAACACTGAAGCTTTCTTT.

The CDR3 DNA sequence: TGTGCCAGCAGCGTAGCACCGCGGGACTACGAGCAGTACTTC. Its translation: CASSVAPRDYEQYF. The J gene is TRBJ2-7, the V gene TRBV9; D possibly corresponds to TRBD2 (6 bases). Trimming pared 0 bases from V and 3 bases from J, leaving 10 bases between. The CDR3 has 14 residues. In germline, CDR1 is SGDLS, CDR2 YYNGEE.

The chain recombines TRBV11-2 with TRBJ1-1; D uncertain. The CDR3 is 12 residues long. Trimming pared 5 bases from V and 2 bases from J, leaving 6 bases between. CDR1 is SGHAT and CDR2 is FQNNGV in the germline V gene. Here the CDR3 DNA reads TGTGCCAGCAGCCTAATTAACACTGAAGCTTTCTTT. This gives the protein CASSLINTEAFF. The complete variable domain, with remaining parts taken from reference TRBV11-2 and TRBJ1-1, reads EAGVAQSPRYKIIEKRQSVAFWCNPISGHATLYWYQQILGQGPKLLIQFQNNGVVDDSQLPKDRFSAERLKGVDSTLKIQPAKLEDSAVYLCASSLINTEAFFGQGTRLTVV.

The chain recombines TRBV7-9 with TRBJ1-2; tentatively, D is TRBD1 (5 bases). V was pared by 2 bases and J by 2 bases, with 12 bases between. The germline gives CDR1 SEHNR, CDR2 FQNEAQ (reference sequence). The CDR3 has 15 residues. CDR3 in DNA: TGTGCCAGCAGCTTACGACAGCGCCTAAACTATGGCTACACCTTC. Translating gives CASSLRQRLNYGYTF.

This clone occurred once. CDR3 loop: CSVGDPTYEQYF. As DNA, the CDR3 is TGCAGCGTTGGTGACCCTACCTACGAGCAGTACTTC. This chain uses TRBV29-1 with TRBJ2-7; D gene ambiguous. Between the trimmed V and J ends, which lost 4 bases and 2 bases, there was a span of 9 bases. The CDR3 has 12 residues. CDR1 SQVTM and CDR2 ANQGSEA come from the germline V gene.

This clone occurred once. The rearrangement joins TRBV15 to TRBJ1-2; a weak D match, TRBD1 (6 bases). V gave up 3 bases and J gave up 4 bases, with 18 bases separating them. Germline lookup yields CDR1 LNHNV and CDR2 YYDKDF (reference sequence). The CDR3 contains 16 residues. CDR3 DNA: TGTGCCACCAGCAGCTTCTCAGGGGTAGTAGCCTATGGCTACACCTTC. It translates to CATSSFSGVVAYGYTF.

The chain carries TRBV7-9 and TRBJ2-7; 13 bases are shared with TRBD2. In germline, CDR1 is SEHNR, CDR2 FQNEAQ (reference sequence). After removal of 5 bases from V and 5 bases from J, the junction contained 6 bases not matched to a gene. This CDR3 spans 15 amino acids. This CDR3 reads CASSPGTSGTDEQYF. CDR3 DNA: TGTGCCAGCAGCCCCGGGACTAGCGGGACGGACGAGCAGTACTTC.

This chain joins TRBV29-1 and TRBJ2-5, with D tentatively TRBD1 (6 bases). V lost 5 bases and J lost 5, with 12 bases in between. The CDR3 contains 12 residues. From germline, CDR1 is SQVTM and CDR2 ANQGSEA. CDR3 sequence reads: CSVLDRMETQYF. Written as DNA, the CDR3 is TGCAGCGTTCTCGACAGGATGGAGACCCAGTACTTC.

The J gene is TRBJ2-7, the V gene TRBV27; D is unclear. The germline V and J ends were trimmed by 2 bases and 6 bases, with 17 bases remaining between them. Per germline, CDR1 MNHEY and CDR2 SMNVEV (reference sequence). There are 15 residues in the CDR3. The DNA for the CDR3 is TGTGCCAGCAGTTTAATTAATGGACGCCCAGGCGAGCAGTACTTC. Its translation is CASSLINGRPGEQYF.

The V call is TRBV27, the J call TRBJ1-5; maybe TRBD1 (5 bases). CDR1 is MNHEY and CDR2 is SMNVEV in the germline V gene (reference sequence). This CDR3 has 15 amino acids. Trimming left V 6 bases short and J 0 bases short, with 12 bases between. CDR3 coding DNA: TGTGCCAGCAGCATGGGGGGATATAGCAATCAGCCCCAGCATTTT. Its translation: CASSMGGYSNQPQHF.

The chain has TRBV28 and TRBJ2-7; a possible D gene is TRBD1 (5 bases). Looked up from germline, CDR1 is MDHEN and CDR2 is SYDVKM. This CDR3 spans 13 amino acids. With 2 bases removed from V and 3 bases from J, the gap between germline ends came to 8 bases. The CDR3 DNA reads TGTGCCAGCAGTTTACCCCAGGGCTACGAGCAGTACTTC. Encoded protein: CASSLPQGYEQYF. Full variable domain (outside the CDR3, taken from reference TRBV28 and TRBJ2-7): DVKVTQSSRYLVKRTGEKVFLECVQDMDHENMFWYRQDPGLGLRLIYFSYDVKMKEKGDIPEGYSVSREKKERFSLILESASTNQTSMYLCASSLPQGYEQYFGPGTRLTVT.

This clone was seen a single time. The rearrangement joins TRBV27 to TRBJ1-2; 7 bases align to TRBD1. Per germline, CDR1 MNHEY and CDR2 SMNVEV (reference sequence). Trimming took 2 bases from V and 6 from J; bases not matched to a gene: 12. The CDR3 length is 16 residues. CDR3 region: CASSLTRTGGADGYTF. The CDR3 nucleotides read TGTGCCAGCAGTTTAACTAGGACAGGAGGAGCGGATGGCTACACCTTC.

The chain recombines TRBV19 with TRBJ2-7; D ambiguous. Germline lookup yields CDR1 LNHDA and CDR2 SQIVND (reference sequence). This CDR3 spans 14 amino acids. V gave up 3 bases and J gave up 1 base, with 10 bases separating them. The CDR3 protein is CASSITIESYEQYF. For the CDR3, the DNA is TGTGCCAGTAGTATTACCATCGAGTCCTACGAGCAGTACTTC.

V usage is TRBV11-2 and J usage is TRBJ2-7; D possibly uses TRBD1 or TRBD2 (6 bases each). The CDR3 totals 17 residues. The ends were cut back, 2 bases at V and 0 bases at J, with 17 bases in the middle. CDR1 is SGHAT, CDR2 FQNNGV, per germline. CDR3 region: CASSLFFTGADSYEQYF. The CDR3 DNA reads TGTGCCAGCAGCTTATTTTTCACGGGGGCAGACTCCTACGAGCAGTACTTC.

V gene TRBV27 combines with J gene TRBJ2-7, with a tentative D call TRBD1 (5 bases). The CDR3 runs to 16 residues. Between the trimmed V and J ends, which lost 4 bases and 2 bases, there was a span of 18 bases. CDR1 and CDR2 from the germline V gene are MNHEY and SMNVEV (reference sequence). The CDR3 DNA reads TGTGCCAGCAGTTGGTCGAAGGGGCCTCTACCCTACGAGCAGTACTTC. Protein: CASSWSKGPLPYEQYF.

The chain carries TRBV7-3 and TRBJ2-1, with D hard to call. Germline values: CDR1 SGHTA, CDR2 FQGTGA. The CDR3 consists of 14 residues. V was shortened by 7 bases and J by 8 bases, with 18 bases between the two germline ends. Written as DNA, the CDR3 is TGTGCCAGCACCGAAGACCCGAGCTCGGATGAGCAGTTCTTC. It yields the protein CASTEDPSSDEQFF.

The chain uses TRBV19 and TRBJ2-1, with D unclear. V shed 3 bases and J shed 2 bases, with 11 bases lying between them. The length of the CDR3 is 15 residues. Germline V gene lookup returns CDR1 LNHDA and CDR2 SQIVND (reference sequence). The CDR3 coding sequence is TGTGCCAGTAGTATGTGGGGTGGCACCTACAATGAGCAGTTCTTC. Residues: CASSMWGGTYNEQFF.

The J gene is TRBJ1-1, the V gene TRBV13; D gene ambiguous. Trimming pared 5 bases from V and 7 bases from J, leaving 11 bases between. The CDR3 is 12 residues long. Germline V gene lookup returns CDR1 PRHDT and CDR2 FYEKMQ (reference sequence). The CDR3 bases are TGTGCCAGCAGCCCCGACTGGGTTGAAGCTTTCTTT. Translation: CASSPDWVEAFF.